A single sample is the source of the 12 T cell receptor beta chains below, sequenced in a study of cytomegalovirus exposure and HLA in healthy donors. Using immunoSEQ multiplex PCR, the repertoire was profiled, and TCRdb retains in-frame clones only, with some absent. The table lists roughly 140,000 clones, less than 90% of them singletons. Sample: PBMCs. These receptors all come from a woman aged 18 to 35 in good health and CMV-seropositive.

The chain is built from TRBV28 and TRBJ2-7; no reliable D call. V was shortened by 7 bases and J by 0 bases, with 13 bases between the two germline ends. CDR3 size: 14 residues. CDR1 and CDR2 (germline): MDHEN, SYDVKM. The CDR3 DNA sequence: TGTGCCAGCACCTTCGGTCCTAGCTCCTACGAGCAGTACTTC. Translation: CASTFGPSSYEQYF.

This clone was recorded once. The chain joins TRBV29-1 to TRBJ2-7, with D perhaps matching TRBD1 (6 bases). Germline lookup yields CDR1 SQVTM and CDR2 ANQGSEA. V lost 7 bases and J lost 0, with 10 bases in between. The CDR3 totals 12 residues. The CDR3: CSAGESSYEQYF. The CDR3 DNA reads as TGCAGCGCAGGGGAAAGCTCCTACGAGCAGTACTTC.

V is TRBV2 and J is TRBJ2-3; 7 positions match TRBD1. Germline V lookup: CDR1 SNHLY, CDR2 FYNNEI. V trimming: 1 base; J trimming: 1 base; junction bases outside the gene matches: 8. The CDR3 is 17 amino acids. In nucleotides, the CDR3 is TGTGCCAGCAGTGAAGATCCCAGGGGGAAGGGCACAGATACGCAGTATTTT. Translation: CASSEDPRGKGTDTQYF.

This sequence joins TRBV6-4 and TRBJ2-1; unclear D gene. CDR1 and CDR2 from the germline V gene are MRHNA and SNTAGT. V lost 0 bases and J 2 bases, leaving 2 bases between the germline ends. The CDR3 loop spans 13 amino acids. CDR3 sequence (DNA): TGTGCCAGCAGTGACTCCGCCTACAATGAGCAGTTCTTC. Translated, it gives CASSDSAYNEQFF.

The chain is built from TRBV29-1 and TRBJ2-1, with D possibly being TRBD2 (5 bases). Germline V lookup: CDR1 SQVTM, CDR2 ANQGSEA. V shed 0 bases and J shed 5 bases, with 14 bases lying between them. This CDR3 is built from 15 residues. This chain's CDR3 is CSVEELQRINNEQFF. DNA of the CDR3: TGCAGCGTTGAAGAACTGCAGCGGATAAACAATGAGCAGTTCTTC.

V gene TRBV2 combines with J gene TRBJ1-1; 7 positions match TRBD1. The CDR3 sequence is 14 residues long. Germline V gene sequence: CDR1 SNHLY, CDR2 FYNNEI. Trimming took 7 bases from V and 4 from J; bases not matched to a gene: 9. The CDR3 here is CASTRDSPSTEAFF. In nucleotides, the CDR3 is TGTGCCAGCACCAGGGACAGCCCGAGCACTGAAGCTTTCTTT.

CDR3 DNA sequence: TGTGCCACCAGCAGAACAGGGGACACTGAAGCTTTCTTT. Protein sequence: CATSRTGDTEAFF. V usage is TRBV15 and J usage is TRBJ1-1; the match to TRBD1 covers 7 bases. The trim removed 2 bases at V and 3 bases at J, leaving 0 bases unmatched. CDR1 LNHNV and CDR2 YYDKDF come from the germline V gene (reference sequence). The CDR3 runs 13 residues.

The chain combines TRBV28 with TRBJ2-1; D not resolved. V lost 4 bases, J lost 7 bases, and 11 bases lay in between. Germline assignment: CDR1 MDHEN and CDR2 SYDVKM. This CDR3 is built from 13 residues. DNA of the CDR3: TGTGCCAGCAGTTCCCCCGAGTGGAATGAGCAGTTCTTC. Amino acids: CASSSPEWNEQFF. Full variable domain (remainder filled in from reference TRBV28 and TRBJ2-1): DVKVTQSSRYLVKRTGEKVFLECVQDMDHENMFWYRQDPGLGLRLIYFSYDVKMKEKGDIPEGYSVSREKKERFSLILESASTNQTSMYLCASSSPEWNEQFFGPGTRLTVL.

The V gene is TRBV4-1, the J gene TRBJ1-2, with D perhaps matching TRBD1 (6 bases). The CDR3 runs to 16 residues. Per the germline V gene, CDR1 is MGHRA and CDR2 is YSYEKL. V dropped 3 bases and J dropped 4 bases, with 18 bases sitting between them. CDR3 amino acids: CASSQGPGQLIYGYTF. CDR3 DNA: TGCGCCAGCAGCCAGGGACCTGGACAGCTTATCTATGGCTACACCTTC.

V and J are TRBV18 and TRBJ1-4, with 10 bases fitting TRBD1. This CDR3 is 14 amino acids long. With 6 bases clipped from V and 8 bases from J, the junction kept 6 bases outside the gene matches. Germline V gene lookup returns CDR1 KGHSH and CDR2 LQKENI. CDR3: CASSPGTGEEKLFF. CDR3 nucleotide sequence: TGTGCCAGCTCCCCCGGGACAGGGGAGGAAAAACTGTTTTTT. Complete variable domain (other parts from reference TRBV18 and TRBJ1-4): NAGVMQNPRHLVRRRGQEARLRCSPMKGHSHVYWYRQLPEEGLKFMVYLQKENIIDESGMPKERFSAEFPKEGPSILRIQQVVRGDSAAYFCASSPGTGEEKLFFGSGTQLSVL.

This chain connects TRBV6-1 to TRBJ1-1; the D gene is possibly TRBD1 (6 bases). V was cut by 0 bases and J by 7 bases, with 12 bases left in between. The CDR3 sequence is 14 residues long. Germline values: CDR1 MNHNS, CDR2 SASEGT. CDR3 nucleotide sequence: TGTGCCAGCAGTGAAGCTATCGGGACACTTGAAGCTTTCTTT. It specifies CASSEAIGTLEAFF.

This chain joins TRBV19 and TRBJ1-2; TRBD1 matches 7 bases. After removal of 6 bases from V and 5 bases from J, the junction contained 12 bases not matched to a gene. This CDR3 has 15 residues. Germline values: CDR1 LNHDA, CDR2 SQIVND (reference sequence). CDR3 coding DNA: TGTGCCAGTAGCTTCGGACAGGCTAAGTCATATGGCTACACCTTC. Translation gives CASSFGQAKSYGYTF.